The clone carrying this T cell receptor (beta chain) was counted at least ten times. Its cognate antigen is unknown. Primers for the PCR totalled 60 Vbeta and 13 Jbeta. The assay was immunoSEQ multiplex PCR, and TCRdb's table has in-frame clones only and misses some. In the table there are roughly 200,000 clones, roughly 9.4% of which are singletons. The data originate from a study of cytomegalovirus exposure and HLA in healthy donors. Whole-study context: An early data release held some 89 million unique TCRs from HLA-typed donors. Findings and caveats of the study: Some public TCRs appeared in many individuals, while most sequences were rare. TCR beta chains numbering more than 150 were designated cytomegalovirus-associated.

This CDR3 is 14 amino acids long. The germline V gene encodes CDR1 MNHEY and CDR2 SVGAGI. Trimming stripped 6 bases from V and 3 bases from J, with 15 bases between. The sequence derives from a woman aged 25 to 39 in good health and CMV-seropositive. Sequencing was done on a sample of PBMCs. This chain connects TRBV6-5 to TRBJ2-7, with D tentatively TRBD2 (5 bases). Here the CDR3 DNA reads TGTGCCAGCAGACCTAGAGACTACTACTACGAGCAGTACTTC. Protein: CASRPRDYYYEQYF.